This TCR beta chain was recorded in a study of blood T cell repertoires in COVID-19. All enrollees were roughly 18 to 95 years old and from 20 to 25 US areas. Clinical history reported by participants formed the basis on which cohorts were assigned. Donors of Cohort 3 who recovered were those that had two negative PCRs, clearance, or symptom resolution. In the original processing: Amplification with reference gene primers provided the estimates of nucleated cell counts. Profiling relied on immunoSEQ multiplex PCR, and the TCRdb table lists in-frame clones only, not all of them. V and J calls and clone size come straight from that table; D and trimming were deduced from the DNA. The sample holds 250,000 to 350,000 clones, 70% to 90% seen once. This CDR3 contains 13 residues. Germline assignment: CDR1 GTSNPN and CDR2 SVGIG (reference sequence). With V trimmed by 7 bases and J by 7 bases, 5 bases remained unmatched.

The receptor was isolated from a young woman who had recovered from COVID-19. Input material: PBMCs or T cells enriched from blood (not recorded which). The V and J genes are TRBV30 and TRBJ1-6; TRBD1 matches at 9 bases. Here the CDR3 DNA reads TGTGCCTCGGCAACAGGGGGCAATTCACCCCTCCACTTT. The encoded protein is CASATGGNSPLHF.